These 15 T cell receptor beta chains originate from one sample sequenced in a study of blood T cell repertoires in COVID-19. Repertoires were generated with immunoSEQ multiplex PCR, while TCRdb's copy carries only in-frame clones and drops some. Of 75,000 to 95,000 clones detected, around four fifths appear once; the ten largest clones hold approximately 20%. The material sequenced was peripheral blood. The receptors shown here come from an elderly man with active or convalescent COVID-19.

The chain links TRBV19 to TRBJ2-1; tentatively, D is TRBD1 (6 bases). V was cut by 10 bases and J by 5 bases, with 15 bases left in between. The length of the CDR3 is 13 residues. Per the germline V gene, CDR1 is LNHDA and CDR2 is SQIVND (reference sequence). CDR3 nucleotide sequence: TGTGCCACCCAACCGGGACAAGACAATGAGCAGTTCTTC. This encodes CATQPGQDNEQFF.

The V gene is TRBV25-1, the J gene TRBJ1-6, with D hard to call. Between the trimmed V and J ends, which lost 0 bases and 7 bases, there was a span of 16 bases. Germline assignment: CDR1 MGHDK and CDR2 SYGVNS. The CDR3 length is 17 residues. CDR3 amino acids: CASSEYGGPLFNSPLHF. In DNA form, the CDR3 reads TGTGCCAGCAGTGAATATGGAGGTCCCCTTTTCAATTCACCCCTCCACTTT.

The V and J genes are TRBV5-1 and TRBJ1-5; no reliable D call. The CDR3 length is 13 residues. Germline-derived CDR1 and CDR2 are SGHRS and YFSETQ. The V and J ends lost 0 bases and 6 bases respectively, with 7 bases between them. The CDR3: CASSLGAGQPQHF. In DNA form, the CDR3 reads TGCGCCAGCAGCTTGGGGGCCGGTCAGCCCCAGCATTTT.

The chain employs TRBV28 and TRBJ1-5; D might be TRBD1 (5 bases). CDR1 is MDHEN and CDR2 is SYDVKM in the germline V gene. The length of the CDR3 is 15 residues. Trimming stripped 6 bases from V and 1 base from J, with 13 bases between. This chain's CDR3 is CASRPIGGSNQPQHF. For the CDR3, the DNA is TGTGCCAGCAGACCGATCGGGGGGAGCAATCAGCCCCAGCATTTT. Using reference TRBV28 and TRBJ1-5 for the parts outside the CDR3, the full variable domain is DVKVTQSSRYLVKRTGEKVFLECVQDMDHENMFWYRQDPGLGLRLIYFSYDVKMKEKGDIPEGYSVSREKKERFSLILESASTNQTSMYLCASRPIGGSNQPQHFGDGTRLSIL.

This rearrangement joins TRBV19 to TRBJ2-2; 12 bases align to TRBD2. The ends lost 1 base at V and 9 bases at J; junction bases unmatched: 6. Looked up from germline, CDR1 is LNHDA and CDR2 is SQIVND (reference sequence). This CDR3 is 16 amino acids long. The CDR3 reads CASSIVGTSGPWELFF. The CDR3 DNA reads TGTGCCAGTAGTATAGTGGGGACTAGCGGGCCGTGGGAGCTGTTTTTT.

The CDR3 loop reads CASSYAQDLSGNTIYF. DNA of the CDR3: TGTGCCAGCAGTTACGCACAGGATTTATCTGGAAACACCATATATTTT. The V call is TRBV6-5, the J call TRBJ1-3; possible D gene TRBD1, 5 bases. The CDR3 totals 16 residues. V lost 2 bases to trimming and J lost 1 base, with 12 bases between them. Germline values: CDR1 MNHEY, CDR2 SVGAGI.

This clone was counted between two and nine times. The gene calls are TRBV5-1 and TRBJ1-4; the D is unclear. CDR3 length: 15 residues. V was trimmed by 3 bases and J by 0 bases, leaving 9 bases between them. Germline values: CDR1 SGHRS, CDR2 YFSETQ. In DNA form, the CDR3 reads TGCGCCAGCAGCTCTGTGCAGGCAACTAATGAAAAACTGTTTTTT. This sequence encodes CASSSVQATNEKLFF. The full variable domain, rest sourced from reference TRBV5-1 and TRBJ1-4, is KAGVTQTPRYLIKTRGQQVTLSCSPISGHRSVSWYQQTPGQGLQFLFEYFSETQRNKGNFPGRFSGRQFSNSRSEMNVSTLELGDSALYLCASSSVQATNEKLFFGSGTQLSVL.

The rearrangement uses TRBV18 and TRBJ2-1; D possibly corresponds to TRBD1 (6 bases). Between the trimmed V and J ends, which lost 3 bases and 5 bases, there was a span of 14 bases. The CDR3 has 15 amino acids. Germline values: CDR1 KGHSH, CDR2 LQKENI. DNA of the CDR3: TGTGCCAGCTCACCGACCTTACAGGGTGACAATGAGCAGTTCTTC. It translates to CASSPTLQGDNEQFF.

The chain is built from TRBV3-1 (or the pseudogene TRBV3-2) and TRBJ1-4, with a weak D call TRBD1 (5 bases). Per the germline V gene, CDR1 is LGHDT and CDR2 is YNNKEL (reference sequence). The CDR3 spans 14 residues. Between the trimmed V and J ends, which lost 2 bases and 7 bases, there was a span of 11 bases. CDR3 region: CASSQTGVVEKLFF. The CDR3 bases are TGTGCCAGCAGCCAAACGGGGGTGGTTGAAAAACTGTTTTTT.

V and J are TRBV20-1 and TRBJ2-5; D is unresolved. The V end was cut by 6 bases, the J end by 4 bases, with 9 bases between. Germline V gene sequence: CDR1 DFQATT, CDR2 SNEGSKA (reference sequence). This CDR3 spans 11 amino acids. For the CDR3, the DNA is TGCAGTGCAAAAACAAGAGAGACCCAGTACTTC. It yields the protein CSAKTRETQYF.

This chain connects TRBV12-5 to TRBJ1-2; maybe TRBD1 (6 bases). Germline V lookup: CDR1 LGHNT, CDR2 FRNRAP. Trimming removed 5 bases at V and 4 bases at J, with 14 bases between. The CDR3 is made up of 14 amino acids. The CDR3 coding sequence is TGTGCTAGTGGTCCAGGACAGAGTGGCTATGGCTACACCTTC. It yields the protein CASGPGQSGYGYTF.

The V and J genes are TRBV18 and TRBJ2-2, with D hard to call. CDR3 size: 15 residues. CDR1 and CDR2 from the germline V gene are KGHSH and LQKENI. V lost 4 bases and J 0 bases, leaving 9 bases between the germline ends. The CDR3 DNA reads TGTGCCAGCTCACAAATACTCGCGAACACCGGGGAGCTGTTTTTT. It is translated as CASSQILANTGELFF.

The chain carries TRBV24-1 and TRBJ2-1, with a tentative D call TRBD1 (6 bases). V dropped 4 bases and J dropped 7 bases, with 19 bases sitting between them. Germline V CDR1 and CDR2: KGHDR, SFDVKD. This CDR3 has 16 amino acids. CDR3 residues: CATSDPTGWGLNEQFF. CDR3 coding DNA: TGTGCCACCAGTGACCCCACAGGGTGGGGTTTAAATGAGCAGTTCTTC.

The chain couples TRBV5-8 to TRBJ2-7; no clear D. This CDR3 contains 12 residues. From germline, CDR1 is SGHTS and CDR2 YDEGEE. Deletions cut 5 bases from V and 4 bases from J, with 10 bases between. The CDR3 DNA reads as TGTGCCAGCAGTCCGAGTAGTTACGAGCAGTACGTC. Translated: CASSPSSYEQYV.

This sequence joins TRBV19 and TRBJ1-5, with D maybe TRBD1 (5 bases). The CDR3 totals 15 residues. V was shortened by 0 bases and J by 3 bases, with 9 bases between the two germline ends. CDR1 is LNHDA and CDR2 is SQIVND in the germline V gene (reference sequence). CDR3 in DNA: TGTGCCAGTAGTATAGACAGGGCATTCAATCAGCCCCAGCATTTT. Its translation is CASSIDRAFNQPQHF.